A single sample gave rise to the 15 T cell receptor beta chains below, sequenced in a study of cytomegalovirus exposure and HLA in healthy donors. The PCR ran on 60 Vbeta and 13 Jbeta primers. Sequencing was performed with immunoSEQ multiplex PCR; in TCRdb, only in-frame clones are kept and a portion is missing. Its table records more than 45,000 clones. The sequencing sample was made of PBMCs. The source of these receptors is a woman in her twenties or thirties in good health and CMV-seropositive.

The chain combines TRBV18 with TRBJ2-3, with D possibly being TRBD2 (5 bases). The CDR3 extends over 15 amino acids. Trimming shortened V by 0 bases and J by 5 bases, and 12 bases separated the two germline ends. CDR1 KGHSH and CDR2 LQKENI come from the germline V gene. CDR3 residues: CASSPPIPRVDTQYF. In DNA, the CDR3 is TGTGCCAGCTCACCACCGATTCCGCGGGTAGATACGCAGTATTTT. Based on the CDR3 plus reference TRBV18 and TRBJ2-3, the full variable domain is NAGVMQNPRHLVRRRGQEARLRCSPMKGHSHVYWYRQLPEEGLKFMVYLQKENIIDESGMPKERFSAEFPKEGPSILRIQQVVRGDSAAYFCASSPPIPRVDTQYFGPGTRLTVL.

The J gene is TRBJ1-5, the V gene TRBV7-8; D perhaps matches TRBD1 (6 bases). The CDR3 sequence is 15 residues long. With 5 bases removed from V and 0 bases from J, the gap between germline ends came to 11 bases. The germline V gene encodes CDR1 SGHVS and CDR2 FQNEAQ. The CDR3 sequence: CASSPRDNSNQPQHF. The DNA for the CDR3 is TGTGCCAGCAGCCCGAGGGACAATAGCAATCAGCCCCAGCATTTT.

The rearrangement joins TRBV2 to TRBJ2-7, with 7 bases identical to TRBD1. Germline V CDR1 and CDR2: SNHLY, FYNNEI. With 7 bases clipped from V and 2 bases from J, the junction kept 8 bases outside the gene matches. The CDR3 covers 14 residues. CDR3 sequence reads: CASKFGQGAYEQYF. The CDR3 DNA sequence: TGTGCCAGCAAATTTGGCCAGGGGGCCTACGAGCAGTACTTC.

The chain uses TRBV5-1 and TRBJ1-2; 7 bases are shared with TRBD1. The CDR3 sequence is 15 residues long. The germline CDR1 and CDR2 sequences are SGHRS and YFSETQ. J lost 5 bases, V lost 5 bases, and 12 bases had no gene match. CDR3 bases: TGCGCCAGCAGACGGGGCGAGGGCAGGGGGTATGGCTACACCTTC. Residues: CASRRGEGRGYGYTF.

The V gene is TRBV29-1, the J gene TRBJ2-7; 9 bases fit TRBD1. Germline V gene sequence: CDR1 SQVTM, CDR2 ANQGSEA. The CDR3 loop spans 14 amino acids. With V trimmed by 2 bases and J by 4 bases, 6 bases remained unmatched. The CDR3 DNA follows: TGCAGCGTTGAAAGTAGGACAGGGGTTTACGAGCAGTACTTC. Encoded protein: CSVESRTGVYEQYF.

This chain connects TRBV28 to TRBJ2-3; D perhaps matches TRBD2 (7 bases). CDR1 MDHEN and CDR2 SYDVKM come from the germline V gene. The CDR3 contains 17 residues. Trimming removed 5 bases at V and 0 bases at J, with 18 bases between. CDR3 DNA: TGTGCCAGCAGTGTATTCGGGGGGCGAACTAGCACAGATACGCAGTATTTT. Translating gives CASSVFGGRTSTDTQYF.

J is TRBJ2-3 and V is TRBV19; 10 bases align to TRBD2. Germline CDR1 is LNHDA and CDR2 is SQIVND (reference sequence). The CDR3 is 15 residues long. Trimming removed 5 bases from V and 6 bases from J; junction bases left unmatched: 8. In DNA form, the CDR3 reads TGTGCCAGTAGTTATAGCGGGAGGCAGCGTGATACGCAGTATTTT. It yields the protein CASSYSGRQRDTQYF.

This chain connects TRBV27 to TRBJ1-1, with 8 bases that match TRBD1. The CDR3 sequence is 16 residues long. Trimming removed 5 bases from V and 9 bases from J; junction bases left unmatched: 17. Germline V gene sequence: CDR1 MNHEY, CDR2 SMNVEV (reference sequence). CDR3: CASSQNLGQGVVKAFF. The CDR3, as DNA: TGTGCCAGCAGTCAAAACCTCGGACAGGGAGTGGTGAAAGCTTTCTTT.

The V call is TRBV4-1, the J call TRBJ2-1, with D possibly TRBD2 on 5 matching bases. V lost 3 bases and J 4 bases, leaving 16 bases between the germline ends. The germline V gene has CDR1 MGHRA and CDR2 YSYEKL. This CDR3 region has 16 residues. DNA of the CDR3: TGCGCCAGCAGCCAGAAAACTGGAGGTATGTACAATGAGCAGTTCTTC. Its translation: CASSQKTGGMYNEQFF.

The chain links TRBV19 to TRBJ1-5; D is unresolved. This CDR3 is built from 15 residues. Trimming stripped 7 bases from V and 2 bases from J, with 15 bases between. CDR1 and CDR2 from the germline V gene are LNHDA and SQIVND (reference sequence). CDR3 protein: CASIGFFGGNQPQHF. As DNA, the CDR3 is TGTGCCAGTATTGGCTTTTTTGGAGGCAATCAGCCCCAGCATTTT.

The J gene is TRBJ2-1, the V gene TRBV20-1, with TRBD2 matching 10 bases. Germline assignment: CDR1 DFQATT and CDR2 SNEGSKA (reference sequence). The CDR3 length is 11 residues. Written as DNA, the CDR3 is TGCAGAGCGGGGGGGTACAATGAGCAGTTCTTC. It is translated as CRAGGYNEQFF.

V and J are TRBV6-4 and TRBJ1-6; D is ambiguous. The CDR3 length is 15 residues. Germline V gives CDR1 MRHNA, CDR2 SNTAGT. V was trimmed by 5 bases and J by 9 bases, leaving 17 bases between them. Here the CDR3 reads CASSMESRGSSPLHF. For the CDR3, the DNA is TGTGCCAGCAGTATGGAAAGTCGGGGTTCTTCACCCCTCCACTTT.

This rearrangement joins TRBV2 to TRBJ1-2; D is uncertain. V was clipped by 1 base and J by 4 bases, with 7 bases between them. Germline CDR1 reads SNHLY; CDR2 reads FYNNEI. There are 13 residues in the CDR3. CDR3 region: CASSEGGSYGYTF. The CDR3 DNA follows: TGTGCCAGCAGTGAAGGAGGGTCCTATGGCTACACCTTC.

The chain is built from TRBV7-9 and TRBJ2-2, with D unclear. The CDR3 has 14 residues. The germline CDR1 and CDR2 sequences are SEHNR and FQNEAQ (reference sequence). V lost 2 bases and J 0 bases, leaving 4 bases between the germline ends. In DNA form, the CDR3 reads TGTGCCAGCAGCTTACGTCCGAACACCGGGGAGCTGTTTTTT. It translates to CASSLRPNTGELFF. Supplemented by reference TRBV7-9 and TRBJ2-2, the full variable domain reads DTGVSQNPRHKITKRGQNVTFRCDPISEHNRLYWYRQTLGQGPEFLTYFQNEAQLEKSRLLSDRFSAERPKGSFSTLEIQRTEQGDSAMYLCASSLRPNTGELFFGEGSRLTVL.

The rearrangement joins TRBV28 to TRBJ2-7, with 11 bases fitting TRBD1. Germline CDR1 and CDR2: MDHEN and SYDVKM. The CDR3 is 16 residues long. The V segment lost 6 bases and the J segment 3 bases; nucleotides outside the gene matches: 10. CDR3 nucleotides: TGTGCCAGCAGCCCTCTATCGGACAGGGGGCTCTACGAGCAGTACTTC. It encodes CASSPLSDRGLYEQYF.